This T cell receptor beta chain appears in the sequencing data of a study of cytomegalovirus exposure and HLA in healthy donors. Study-wide points: Among the most significant clusters, several appeared linked to common viral pathogens in a later analysis. The authors later found TCR association rates varying by HLA locus, with DRB1 most and HLA-C fewest. It was reportedly the case that the classifier diagnosed cytomegalovirus status with high specificity and sensitivity.

This CDR3 has 13 amino acids. Germline-derived CDR1 and CDR2 are SNHLY and FYNNEI. V lost 6 bases, J lost 6 bases, and 12 bases lay in between. Vbeta (60) and Jbeta (13) primers were used in the PCR. This table comes from immunoSEQ multiplex PCR, and its TCRdb copy is limited to in-frame clones, with some not included. The sample carries fewer than 180,000 clones, roughly 77% recorded once. Note on this clone: As yet, its antigen is unknown.

Sequenced sample: PBMCs. The clonotype originates from a human donor in good health. The V gene is TRBV2, the J gene TRBJ1-5, with a weak D call TRBD1 (5 bases). CDR3 amino acids: CASRDTQGQPQHF. The DNA for the CDR3 is TGTGCCAGCAGGGACACCCAGGGTCAGCCCCAGCATTTT.